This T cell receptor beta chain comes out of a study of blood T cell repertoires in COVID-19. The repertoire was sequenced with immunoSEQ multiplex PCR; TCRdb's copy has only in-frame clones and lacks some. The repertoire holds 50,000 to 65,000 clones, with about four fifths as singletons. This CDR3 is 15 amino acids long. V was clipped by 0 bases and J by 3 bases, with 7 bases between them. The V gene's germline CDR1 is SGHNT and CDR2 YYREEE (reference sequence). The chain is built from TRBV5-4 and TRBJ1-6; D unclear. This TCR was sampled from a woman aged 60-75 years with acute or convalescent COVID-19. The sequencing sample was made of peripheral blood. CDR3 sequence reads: CASSLERGYNSPLHF. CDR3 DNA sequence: TGTGCCAGCAGCTTGGAACGGGGCTATAATTCACCCCTCCACTTT. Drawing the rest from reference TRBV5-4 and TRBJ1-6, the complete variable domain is ETGVTQSPTHLIKTRGQQVTLRCSSQSGHNTVSWYQQALGQGPQFIFQYYREEENGRGNFPPRFSGLQFPNYSSELNVNALELDDSALYLCASSLERGYNSPLHFGNGTRLTVT.